This TCR beta chain derives from a study of blood T cell repertoires in COVID-19. For the study at large: Acute and convalescent COVID-19 specimens originated in the United States, Italy and Spain.

Seattle-derived patients entered the study during active infection and were followed longitudinally. Source study methods: By means of reference gene primer amplification, nucleated cell counts were estimated. The repertoire was sequenced with immunoSEQ multiplex PCR; TCRdb's copy has only in-frame clones and lacks some. V and J calls and clone size are copied from that table; D and trimming were computed from the DNA. The table lists 250,000 to 350,000 clones, around nine tenths of them singletons. The germline V gene has CDR1 SGHAT and CDR2 FQNNGV. V was shortened by 0 bases and J by 8 bases, with 9 bases between the two germline ends. The CDR3 runs 13 residues.

V and J are TRBV11-2 and TRBJ2-3; no firm D call. Sequenced sample: peripheral blood. The sequence was collected from a woman aged 25-40 years with COVID-19, enrolled during active disease. The CDR3 region is CASSLDGWATQYF. CDR3 nucleotides: TGTGCCAGCAGCTTAGATGGGTGGGCTACGCAGTATTTT.